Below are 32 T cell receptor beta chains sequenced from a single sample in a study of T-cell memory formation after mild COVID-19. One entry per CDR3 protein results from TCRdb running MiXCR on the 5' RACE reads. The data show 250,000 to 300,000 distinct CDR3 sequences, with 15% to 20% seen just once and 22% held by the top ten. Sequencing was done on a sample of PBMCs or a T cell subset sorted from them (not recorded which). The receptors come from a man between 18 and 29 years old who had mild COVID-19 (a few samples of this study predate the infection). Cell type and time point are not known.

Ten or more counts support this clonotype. CDR3 loop: CASSLGQTYGYTF. The CDR3 nucleotides read TGTGCCAGCAGTTTGGGGCAGACCTATGGCTACACCTTC. This chain uses TRBV12-3 or TRBV12-4 with TRBJ1-2; weak D call: TRBD1 (5 bases). V was trimmed by 3 bases and J by 4 bases, leaving 9 bases between them. This CDR3 contains 13 residues.

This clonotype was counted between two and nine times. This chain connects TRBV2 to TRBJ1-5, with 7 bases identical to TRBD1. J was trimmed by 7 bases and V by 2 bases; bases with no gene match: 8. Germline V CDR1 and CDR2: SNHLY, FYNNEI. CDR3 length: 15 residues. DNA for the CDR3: TGTGCCAGCAGTGAAAGTCTGCCCAGGGGGCAGCCCCAGCATTTT. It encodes CASSESLPRGQPQHF.

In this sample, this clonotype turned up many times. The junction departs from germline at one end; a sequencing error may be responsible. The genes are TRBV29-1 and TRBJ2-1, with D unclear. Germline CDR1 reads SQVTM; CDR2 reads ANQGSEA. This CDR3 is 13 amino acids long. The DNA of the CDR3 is TGCAGCGTCGGACCCTACTCCTCCAATGAGCAGTTCTTC. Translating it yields CSVGPYSSNEQFF.

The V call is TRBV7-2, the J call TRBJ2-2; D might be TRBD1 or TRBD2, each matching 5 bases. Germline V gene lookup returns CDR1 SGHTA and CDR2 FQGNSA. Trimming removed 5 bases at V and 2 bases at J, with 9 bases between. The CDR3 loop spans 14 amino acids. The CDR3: CASSQGPNTGELFF. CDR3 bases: TGTGCCAGCAGCCAGGGACCAAACACCGGGGAGCTGTTTTTT.

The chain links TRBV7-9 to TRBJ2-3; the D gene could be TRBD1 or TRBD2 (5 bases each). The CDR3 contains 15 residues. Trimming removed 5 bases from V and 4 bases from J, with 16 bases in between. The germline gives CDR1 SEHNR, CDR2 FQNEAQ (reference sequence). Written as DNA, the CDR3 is TGTGCCAGCAGCGGGGACGGGCAGGGTTCAGATACGCAGTATTTT. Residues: CASSGDGQGSDTQYF. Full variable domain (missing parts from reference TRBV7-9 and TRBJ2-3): DTGVSQNPRHKITKRGQNVTFRCDPISEHNRLYWYRQTLGQGPEFLTYFQNEAQLEKSRLLSDRFSAERPKGSFSTLEIQRTEQGDSAMYLCASSGDGQGSDTQYFGPGTRLTVL.

This CDR3 is CASSLATSGGLSSYNEQFF. CDR3 DNA sequence: TGTGCCAGCAGCTTAGCGACTAGCGGGGGCCTGAGCTCCTACAATGAGCAGTTCTTC. The chain employs TRBV7-8 and TRBJ2-1, with 12 bases identical to TRBD2. In germline, CDR1 is SGHVS, CDR2 FQNEAQ. J lost 0 bases, V lost 0 bases, and 6 bases had no gene match. This CDR3 has 19 residues.

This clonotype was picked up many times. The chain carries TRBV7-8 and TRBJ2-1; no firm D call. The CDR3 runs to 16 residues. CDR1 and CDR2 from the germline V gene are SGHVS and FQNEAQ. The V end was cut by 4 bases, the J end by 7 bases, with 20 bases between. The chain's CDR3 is CASSSRVRNLGNEQFF. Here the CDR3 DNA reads TGTGCCAGCAGCTCCCGGGTGCGTAATTTGGGAAATGAGCAGTTCTTC.

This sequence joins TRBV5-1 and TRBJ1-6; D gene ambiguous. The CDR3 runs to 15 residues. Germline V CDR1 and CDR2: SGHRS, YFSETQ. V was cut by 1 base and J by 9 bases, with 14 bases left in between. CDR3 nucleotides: TGCGCCAGCAGCTTGTACGGGGATTCGGGTTCACCCCTCCACTTT. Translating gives CASSLYGDSGSPLHF.

CDR3: CASGRAAALPLHF. CDR3 bases: TGTGCCAGCGGCCGGGCCGCGGCTTTGCCCCTCCACTTT. This rearrangement joins TRBV7-2 to TRBJ1-6, with unresolved D. Looked up from germline, CDR1 is SGHTA and CDR2 is FQGNSA. CDR3 size: 13 residues. Deletions cut 8 bases from V and 13 bases from J, with 18 bases between. The whole variable domain, filled in from reference TRBV7-2 and TRBJ1-6, reads GAGVSQSPSNKVTEKGKDVELRCDPISGHTALYWYRQSLGQGLEFLIYFQGNSAPDKSGLPSDRFSAERTGGSVSTLTIQRTQQEDSAVYLCASGRAAALPLHFGNGTRLTVT.

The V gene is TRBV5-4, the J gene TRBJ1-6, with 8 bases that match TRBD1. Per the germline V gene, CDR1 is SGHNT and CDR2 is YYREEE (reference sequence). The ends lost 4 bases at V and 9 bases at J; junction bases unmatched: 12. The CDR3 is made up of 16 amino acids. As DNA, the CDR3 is TGTGCCAGCAGCCCCTTGGGACAGGCCCAGGGTTCACCCCTCCACTTT. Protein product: CASSPLGQAQGSPLHF.

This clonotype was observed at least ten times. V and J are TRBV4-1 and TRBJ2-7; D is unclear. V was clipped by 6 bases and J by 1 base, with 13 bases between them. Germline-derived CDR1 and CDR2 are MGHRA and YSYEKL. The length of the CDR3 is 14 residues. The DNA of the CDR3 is TGCGCCAGCAGTCCAGTACCGCTGTCCTACGAGCAGTACGTC. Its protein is CASSPVPLSYEQYV.

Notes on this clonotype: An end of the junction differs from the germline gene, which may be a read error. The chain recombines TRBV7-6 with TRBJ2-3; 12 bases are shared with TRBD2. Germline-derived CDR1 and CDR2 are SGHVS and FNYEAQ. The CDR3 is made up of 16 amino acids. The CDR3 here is CASSTPLAGGTNTQYF. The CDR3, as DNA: TGTGCCAGCAGCACGCCACTAGCGGGGGGCACAAATACGCAGTATTTT.

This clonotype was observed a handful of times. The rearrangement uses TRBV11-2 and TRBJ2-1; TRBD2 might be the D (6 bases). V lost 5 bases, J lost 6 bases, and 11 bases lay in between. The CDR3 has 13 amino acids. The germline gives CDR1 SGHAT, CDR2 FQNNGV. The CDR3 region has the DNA TGTGCCAGCAGCACACCTAGCGCCAATGAGCAGTTCTTC. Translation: CASSTPSANEQFF.

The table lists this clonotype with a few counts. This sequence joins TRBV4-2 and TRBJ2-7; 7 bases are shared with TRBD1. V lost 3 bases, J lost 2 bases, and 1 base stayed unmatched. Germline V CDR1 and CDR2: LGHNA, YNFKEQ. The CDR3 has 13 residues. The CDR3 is CASSQGQPYEQYF. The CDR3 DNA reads TGTGCCAGCAGCCAGGGACAGCCCTACGAGCAGTACTTC.

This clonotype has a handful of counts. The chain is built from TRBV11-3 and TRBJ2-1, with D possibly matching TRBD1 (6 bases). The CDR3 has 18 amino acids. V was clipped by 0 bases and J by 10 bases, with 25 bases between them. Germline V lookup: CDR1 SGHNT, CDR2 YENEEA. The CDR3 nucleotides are TGTGCCAGCAGCTTAGATCAAGGGGGATCCGCCAGGGCGGCCGAGCAGTTCTTC. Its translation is CASSLDQGGSARAAEQFF.

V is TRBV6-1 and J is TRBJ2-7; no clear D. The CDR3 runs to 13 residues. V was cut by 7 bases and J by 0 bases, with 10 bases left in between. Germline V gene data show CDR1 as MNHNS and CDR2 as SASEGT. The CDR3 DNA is TGTGCCAGCATCGAGACGGACTCCTACGAGCAGTACTTC. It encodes CASIETDSYEQYF.

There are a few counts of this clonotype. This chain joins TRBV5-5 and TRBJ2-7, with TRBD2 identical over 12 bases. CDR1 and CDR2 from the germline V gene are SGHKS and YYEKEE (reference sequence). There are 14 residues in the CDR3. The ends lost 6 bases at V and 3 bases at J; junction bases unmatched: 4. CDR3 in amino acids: CASKPGLAGYEQYV. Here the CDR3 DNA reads TGTGCCAGCAAACCGGGACTAGCGGGCTACGAGCAGTACGTC.

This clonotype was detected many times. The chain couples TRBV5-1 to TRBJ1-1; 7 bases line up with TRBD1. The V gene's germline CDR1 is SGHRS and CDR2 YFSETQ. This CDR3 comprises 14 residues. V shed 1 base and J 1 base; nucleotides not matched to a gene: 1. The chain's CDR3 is CASSLTGANTEAFF. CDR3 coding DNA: TGCGCCAGCAGCTTGACAGGGGCGAACACTGAAGCTTTCTTT.

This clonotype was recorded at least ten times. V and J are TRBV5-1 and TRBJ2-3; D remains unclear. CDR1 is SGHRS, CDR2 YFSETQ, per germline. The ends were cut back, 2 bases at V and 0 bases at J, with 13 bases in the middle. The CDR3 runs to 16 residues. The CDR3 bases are TGCGCCAGCAGCTTCAAGGTTTCTCCTAGCACAGATACGCAGTATTTT. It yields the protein CASSFKVSPSTDTQYF.

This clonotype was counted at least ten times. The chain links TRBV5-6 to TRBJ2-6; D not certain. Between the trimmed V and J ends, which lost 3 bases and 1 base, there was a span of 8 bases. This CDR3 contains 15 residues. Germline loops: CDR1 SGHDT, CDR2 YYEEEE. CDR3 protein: CASSWVISGANVLTF. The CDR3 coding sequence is TGTGCCAGCAGCTGGGTAATATCTGGGGCCAACGTCCTGACTTTC.

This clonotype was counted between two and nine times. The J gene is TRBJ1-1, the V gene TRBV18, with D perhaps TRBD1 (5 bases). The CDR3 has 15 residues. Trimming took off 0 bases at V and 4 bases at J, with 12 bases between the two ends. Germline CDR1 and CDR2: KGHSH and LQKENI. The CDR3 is CASSPPTQAGTEAFF. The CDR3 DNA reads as TGTGCCAGCTCACCACCGACACAGGCGGGCACTGAAGCTTTCTTT.

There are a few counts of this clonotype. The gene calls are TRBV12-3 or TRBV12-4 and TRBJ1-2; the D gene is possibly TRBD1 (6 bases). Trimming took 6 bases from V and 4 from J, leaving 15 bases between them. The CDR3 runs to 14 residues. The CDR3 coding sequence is TGTGCCAGCAGCTCAGGCGGGGGCGGCTATGGCTACACCTTC. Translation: CASSSGGGGYGYTF.

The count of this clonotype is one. CDR3 residues: CASTRSDYEQYF. Written as DNA, the CDR3 is TGTGCCAGCACCCGGTCGGACTACGAGCAGTACTTC. The V gene is TRBV6-2 or TRBV6-3, the J gene TRBJ2-7; no reliable D call. The CDR3 is made up of 12 amino acids. CDR1 MNHEY and CDR2 SVGEGT come from the germline V gene. With 7 bases removed from V and 3 bases from J, the gap between germline ends came to 10 bases.

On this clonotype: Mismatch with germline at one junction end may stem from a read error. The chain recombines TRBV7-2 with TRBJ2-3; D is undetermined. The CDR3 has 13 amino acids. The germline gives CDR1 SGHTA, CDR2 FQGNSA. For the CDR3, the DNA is TGTGCCAGCAGCTTAGATACCGGGCTCGATGAGATTTTT. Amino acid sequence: CASSLDTGLDEIF.

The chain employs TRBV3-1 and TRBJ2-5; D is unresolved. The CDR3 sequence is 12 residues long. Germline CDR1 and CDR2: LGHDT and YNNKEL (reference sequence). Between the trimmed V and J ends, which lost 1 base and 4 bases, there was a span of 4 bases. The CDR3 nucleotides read TGTGCCAGCAGCCAAGTTCTAGAGACCCAGTACTTC. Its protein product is CASSQVLETQYF.

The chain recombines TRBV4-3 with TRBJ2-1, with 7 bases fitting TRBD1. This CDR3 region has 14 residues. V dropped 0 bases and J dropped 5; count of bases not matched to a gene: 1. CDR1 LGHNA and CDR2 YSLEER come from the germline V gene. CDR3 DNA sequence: TGCGCCAGCAGCCAAGACACAGGGGACAATGAGCAGTTCTTC. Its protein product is CASSQDTGDNEQFF.

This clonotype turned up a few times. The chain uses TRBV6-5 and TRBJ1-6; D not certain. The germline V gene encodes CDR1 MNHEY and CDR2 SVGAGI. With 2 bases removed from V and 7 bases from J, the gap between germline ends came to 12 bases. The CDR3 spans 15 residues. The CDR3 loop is CASSYVGNLNSPLHF. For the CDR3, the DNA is TGTGCCAGCAGTTACGTGGGGAACCTGAATTCACCCCTCCACTTT.

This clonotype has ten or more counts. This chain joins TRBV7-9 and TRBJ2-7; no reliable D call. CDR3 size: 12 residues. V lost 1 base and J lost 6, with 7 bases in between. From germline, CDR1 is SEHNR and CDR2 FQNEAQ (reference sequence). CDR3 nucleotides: TGTGCCAGCAGCTTAGTGGCGATCGAGCAGTACTTC. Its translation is CASSLVAIEQYF.

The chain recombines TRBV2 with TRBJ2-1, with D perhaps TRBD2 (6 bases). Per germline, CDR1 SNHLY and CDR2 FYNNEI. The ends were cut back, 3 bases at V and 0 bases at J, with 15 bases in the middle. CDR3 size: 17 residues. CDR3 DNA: TGTGCCAGCAGTGATCAGCGCGGGGCCAGCTCCTACAATGAGCAGTTCTTC. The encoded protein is CASSDQRGASSYNEQFF.

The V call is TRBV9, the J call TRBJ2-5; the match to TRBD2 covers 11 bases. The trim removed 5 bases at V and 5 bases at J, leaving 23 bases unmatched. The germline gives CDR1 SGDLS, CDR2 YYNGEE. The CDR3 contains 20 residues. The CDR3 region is CASSGLPSGGTSWAWETQYF. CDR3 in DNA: TGTGCCAGCAGTGGGCTGCCTAGCGGGGGGACATCCTGGGCGTGGGAGACCCAGTACTTC.

The CDR3, as DNA: TGTGCCACCAGGGGGGGAGGGGTGGACACTGAAGCTTTCTTT. This gives the protein CATRGGGVDTEAFF. The J gene is TRBJ1-1, the V gene TRBV24-1, with D perhaps matching TRBD1 (5 bases). Germline CDR1 reads KGHDR; CDR2 reads SFDVKD. The CDR3 is 14 residues long. Trimming left V 7 bases short and J 3 bases short, with 14 bases between.

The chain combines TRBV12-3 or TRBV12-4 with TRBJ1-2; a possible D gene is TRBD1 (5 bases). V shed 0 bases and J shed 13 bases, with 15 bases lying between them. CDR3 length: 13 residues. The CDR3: CASSLADTYSSTF. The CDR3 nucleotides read TGTGCCAGCAGTTTAGCGGACACCTACTCGAGCACCTTC.